Below are 25 T cell receptor beta chains sequenced from a single sample in a study of glioma-infiltrating T cells. Amplification of TCR alpha and beta CDR3 regions from RNA used iRepertoire nested multiplex PCR. TCRdb re-analysed the multiplex PCR reads in MiXCR, keeping a single row per CDR3 protein. The sample lists about 400,000 distinct CDR3 sequences, roughly two fifths occurring once. Sequenced: glioma tissue, nonneoplastic brain tissue, or PBMCs (not recorded which). The receptors were gathered from a human donor with low-grade glioma or glioblastoma, undergoing nonglioma brain surgery, or in good health (not recorded which).

Turning to this clonotype: This may be a read error, as it is one base from a much larger clone. V is TRBV6-2 or TRBV6-3 and J is TRBJ1-5; TRBD1 is a possible D gene (5 bases). V was trimmed by 7 bases and J by 5 bases, leaving 21 bases between them. This CDR3 comprises 16 residues. Germline CDR1 and CDR2: MNHEY and SVGEGT. In nucleotides, the CDR3 is TGTGCCAGCACAGGGACGGCATGGGGTAGGTATCAGCCCCAGCATTTT. Translating gives CASTGTAWGRYQPQHF.

The chain uses TRBV5-4 and TRBJ2-7; TRBD2 aligns across 10 bases. Germline loops: CDR1 SGHNT, CDR2 YYREEE (reference sequence). Trimming cost V 1 base and J 6 bases; bases outside gene matches: 4. CDR3 length: 14 residues. The CDR3 region has the DNA TGTGCCAGCAGCTTGTCTAGCGGGAGCCCCGAGCAGTACTTC. Amino acid sequence: CASSLSSGSPEQYF.

This chain joins TRBV20-1 and TRBJ2-3; D unclear. Trimming removed 5 bases at V and 6 bases at J, with 21 bases between. The CDR3 runs 15 residues. Germline CDR1 reads DFQATT; CDR2 reads SNEGSKA (reference sequence). DNA for the CDR3: TGCAGTGCTTCACCACCGACTGGCGGTTCGGATACGCAGTATTTT. It encodes CSASPPTGGSDTQYF.

This clonotype has a handful of counts. The chain uses TRBV15 and TRBJ2-7; 9 nucleotides match TRBD1. CDR1 and CDR2 (germline): LNHNV, YYDKDF (reference sequence). Germline trimming cut 3 bases from V and 2 bases from J; bases unmatched to any gene: 5. The CDR3 consists of 15 residues. CDR3: CATSRSRDRAYEQYF. The CDR3 coding sequence is TGTGCCACCAGCAGGTCCCGGGACAGGGCCTACGAGCAGTACTTC.

This clonotype has ten or more counts. The chain uses TRBV28 and TRBJ1-5; D possibly corresponds to TRBD1 (6 bases). V was clipped by 6 bases and J by 2 bases, with 20 bases between them. The CDR3 is 17 residues long. The germline V gene has CDR1 MDHEN and CDR2 SYDVKM. CDR3 protein: CASSPVEGGTGNQPQHF. CDR3 nucleotides: TGTGCCAGCAGCCCTGTGGAGGGGGGAACGGGCAATCAGCCCCAGCATTTT.

This clonotype showed up just a few times. The chain employs TRBV11-2 and TRBJ2-7, with TRBD2 identical over 11 bases. Germline CDR1 and CDR2: SGHAT and FQNNGV. This CDR3 is 15 amino acids long. With 6 bases clipped from V and 4 bases from J, the junction kept 8 bases outside the gene matches. The CDR3 DNA reads TGTGCCAGCAGTGTAGGATTAGCGGGAGGGTACGAGCAGTACTTC. Its translation is CASSVGLAGGYEQYF.

This clonotype was recorded a few times. This chain connects TRBV20-1 to TRBJ2-1; D possibly uses TRBD1 or TRBD2 (5 bases each). This CDR3 region has 17 residues. The germline V gene has CDR1 DFQATT and CDR2 SNEGSKA (reference sequence). The V gene lost 3 bases and the J gene lost 2 bases, with 20 bases spanning the gap. The CDR3 sequence is CSARGHLGTYTYNEQFF. Here the CDR3 DNA reads TGCAGTGCTAGGGGTCATCTCGGGACCTATACCTACAATGAGCAGTTCTTC.

The sample holds one count of this clonotype. J is TRBJ2-3 and V is TRBV4-1, with unresolved D. CDR1 and CDR2 from the germline V gene are MGHRA and YSYEKL. The CDR3 sequence is 15 residues long. V was trimmed by 4 bases and J by 11 bases, leaving 22 bases between them. The CDR3 loop is CASSPSSNRGYKQYF. The CDR3 nucleotides read TGCGCCAGCAGCCCCTCATCTAACCGCGGTTATAAGCAGTATTTT.

This clonotype has a single count. This may be a read error, as it is one base from a much larger clone. The chain links TRBV20-1 to TRBJ1-5; D may be TRBD1 (6 bases). Germline V lookup: CDR1 DFQATT, CDR2 SNEGSKA (reference sequence). The CDR3 extends over 16 amino acids. The germline V and J ends were trimmed by 7 bases and 3 bases, with 22 bases remaining between them. CDR3 residues: CSESPGHRGNNQPQHF. CDR3 sequence (DNA): TGCAGTGAAAGCCCGGGACACCGGGGGAACAATCAGCCCCAGCATTTT.

The chain employs TRBV7-2 and TRBJ1-3; D not certain. The germline gives CDR1 SGHTA, CDR2 FQGNSA. Trimming removed 2 bases from V and 4 bases from J, with 15 bases in between. This CDR3 comprises 16 residues. In DNA form, the CDR3 reads TGTGCCAGCAGCTTATATCAAGGCCCGGGAGGAAACACCATATATTTT. Its protein is CASSLYQGPGGNTIYF.

This sequence joins TRBV20-1 and TRBJ2-2; TRBD2 matches at 11 bases. Unmatched junction bases numbered 4, after V lost 6 bases and J lost 1 base. The CDR3 length is 15 residues. Looked up from germline, CDR1 is DFQATT and CDR2 is SNEGSKA (reference sequence). The CDR3, as DNA: TGCAGTGCCCTTAGCGGGAGGGTGAACACCGGGGAGCTGTTTTTT. Residues: CSALSGRVNTGELFF.

Notes on this clonotype: One junction end does not reproduce the germline sequence, and a read error may be involved. V and J are TRBV7-3 and TRBJ1-4, with 8 bases aligning to TRBD1. The CDR3 totals 18 residues. The germline gives CDR1 SGHTA, CDR2 FQGTGA. CDR3: CASSLSKGQGGVNKKLFF. Written as DNA, the CDR3 is TGTGCCAGCAGCTTATCCAAAGGACAGGGTGGAGTTAATAAAAAACTGTTTTTT. Full variable domain (missing parts from reference TRBV7-3 and TRBJ1-4): GAGVSQTPSNKVTEKGKYVELRCDPISGHTALYWYRQSLGQGPEFLIYFQGTGAADDSGLPNDRFFAVRPEGSVSTLKIQRTERGDSAVYLCASSLSKGQGGVNKKLFFGSGTQLSVL.

The chain couples TRBV11-2 to TRBJ2-1; TRBD1 agrees at 7 bases. CDR3 size: 14 residues. From germline, CDR1 is SGHAT and CDR2 FQNNGV. V dropped 3 bases and J dropped 7; count of bases not matched to a gene: 6. The CDR3 sequence: CASSFQGGENEQFF. The DNA of the CDR3 is TGTGCCAGCAGCTTCCAAGGGGGCGAAAATGAGCAGTTCTTC.

This clonotype was seen ten or more times. V usage is TRBV7-2 and J usage is TRBJ2-5; D might be TRBD1 or TRBD2, each matching 5 bases. CDR1 is SGHTA and CDR2 is FQGNSA in the germline V gene. The CDR3 totals 13 residues. Between the trimmed V and J ends, which lost 5 bases and 4 bases, there was a span of 11 bases. This chain's CDR3 is CASSPGRIETQYF. Here the CDR3 DNA reads TGTGCCAGCAGCCCGGGACGGATAGAGACCCAGTACTTC.

The V and J genes are TRBV4-1 and TRBJ1-2, with unresolved D. CDR3 size: 14 residues. Germline V gene lookup returns CDR1 MGHRA and CDR2 YSYEKL. The V end was cut by 4 bases, the J end by 8 bases, with 17 bases between. As DNA, the CDR3 is TGCGCCAGCAGCCCACGGGTAGGCCCTTTAGGCTACACCTTC. Its translation is CASSPRVGPLGYTF.

This clonotype was seen at least ten times. The chain recombines TRBV7-8 with TRBJ2-1; D is perhaps TRBD1 (6 bases). The CDR3 totals 12 residues. Germline V gene lookup returns CDR1 SGHVS and CDR2 FQNEAQ. Trimming removed 5 bases from V and 8 bases from J, with 10 bases in between. CDR3 residues: CASSRRQDEQFF. As DNA, the CDR3 is TGTGCCAGCAGCCGAAGACAGGATGAGCAGTTCTTC. The full variable domain, rest sourced from reference TRBV7-8 and TRBJ2-1, is GAGVSQSPRYKVAKRGQDVALRCDPISGHVSLFWYQQALGQGPEFLTYFQNEAQLDKSGLPSDRFFAERPEGSVSTLKIQRTQQEDSAVYLCASSRRQDEQFFGPGTRLTVL.

This clonotype appeared a single time. The chain couples TRBV25-1 to TRBJ2-3; 9 nucleotides line up with TRBD1. V dropped 2 bases and J dropped 5; count of bases not matched to a gene: 5. The CDR3 sequence is 15 residues long. Germline V CDR1 and CDR2: MGHDK, SYGVNS. CDR3 in amino acids: CASSEGGQGVDTQYF. CDR3 nucleotide sequence: TGTGCCAGCAGTGAAGGGGGACAGGGTGTAGATACGCAGTATTTT.

The sample holds a few counts of this clonotype. The chain uses TRBV6-2 or TRBV6-3 and TRBJ2-2; 7 nucleotides align to TRBD1. The germline V gene encodes CDR1 MNHEY and CDR2 SVGEGT. Losses at the gene ends were 10 bases for V and 1 base for J; bases not matched to a gene: 3. The length of the CDR3 is 13 residues. The CDR3 spells CATGQENTGELFF. The CDR3 coding sequence is TGTGCCACTGGACAGGAGAACACCGGGGAGCTGTTTTTT.

The chain joins TRBV28 to TRBJ1-1, with D perhaps matching TRBD1 (5 bases). The CDR3 covers 15 residues. Looked up from germline, CDR1 is MDHEN and CDR2 is SYDVKM. V lost 4 bases and J 3 bases, leaving 15 bases between the germline ends. CDR3 protein: CASSSTSEGDTEAFF. CDR3 nucleotides: TGTGCCAGCAGTTCTACGAGTGAAGGGGACACTGAAGCTTTCTTT.

The chain employs TRBV7-2 and TRBJ2-5, with 9 positions matching TRBD1. The trim removed 0 bases at V and 9 bases at J, leaving 8 bases unmatched. In germline, CDR1 is SGHTA, CDR2 FQGNSA. There are 15 residues in the CDR3. The CDR3 DNA is TGTGCCAGCAGCTTAGCGAGGACAGGGGCCATGGCCCAGTACTTC. Translation gives CASSLARTGAMAQYF. Using reference TRBV7-2 and TRBJ2-5 for the parts outside the CDR3, the full variable domain is GAGVSQSPSNKVTEKGKDVELRCDPISGHTALYWYRQSLGQGLEFLIYFQGNSAPDKSGLPSDRFSAERTGGSVSTLTIQRTQQEDSAVYLCASSLARTGAMAQYFGPGTRLLVL.

This clonotype occurred a few times. This chain joins TRBV11-2 and TRBJ2-1; weak D call: TRBD1 (6 bases). The CDR3 has 14 residues. Between the trimmed V and J ends, which lost 3 bases and 6 bases, there was a span of 12 bases. Germline loops: CDR1 SGHAT, CDR2 FQNNGV. CDR3 nucleotides: TGTGCCAGCAGCTTCCAGGGGTTAGGCAATGAGCAGTTCTTC. The encoded protein is CASSFQGLGNEQFF. Based on the CDR3 plus reference TRBV11-2 and TRBJ2-1, the full variable domain is EAGVAQSPRYKIIEKRQSVAFWCNPISGHATLYWYQQILGQGPKLLIQFQNNGVVDDSQLPKDRFSAERLKGVDSTLKIQPAKLEDSAVYLCASSFQGLGNEQFFGPGTRLTVL.

The sample holds many counts of this clonotype. The CDR3 reads CSARDAGRATDTQYF. In nucleotides, the CDR3 is TGCAGTGCTAGAGATGCCGGGAGGGCCACAGATACGCAGTATTTT. The rearrangement joins TRBV20-1 to TRBJ2-3; TRBD2 aligns across 8 bases. There are 15 residues in the CDR3. Germline V gene sequence: CDR1 DFQATT, CDR2 SNEGSKA (reference sequence). The V gene end was trimmed by 0 bases and the J gene end by 2 bases; junction bases not matched to a gene: 4.

A word on this clonotype: A much more abundant neighbour one base away suggests this may be a read error. The chain combines TRBV20-1 with TRBJ2-7; TRBD1 agrees at 7 bases. CDR1 and CDR2 from the germline V gene are DFQATT and SNEGSKA (reference sequence). This CDR3 has 13 amino acids. The V gene end was trimmed by 3 bases and the J gene end by 2 bases; junction bases not matched to a gene: 4. The chain's CDR3 is CSARGTDAYEQYF. DNA of the CDR3: TGCAGTGCTAGGGGGACAGACGCCTACGAGCAGTACTTC.

The rearrangement uses TRBV7-6 and TRBJ2-1; 8 bases agree with TRBD1. J gave up 6 bases and V 2 bases, and 9 bases lay outside the gene matches. CDR1 and CDR2 (germline): SGHVS, FNYEAQ. The CDR3 consists of 16 residues. The CDR3 nucleotides are TGTGCCAGCAGCTTATCCCGACAGGGGCCGATCAATGAGCAGTTCTTC. Translation gives CASSLSRQGPINEQFF.

On this clonotype itself: Given a much more abundant clone one base away, this may be a read error. The V call is TRBV20-1, the J call TRBJ2-7, with 9 positions matching TRBD1. Germline loops: CDR1 DFQATT, CDR2 SNEGSKA (reference sequence). This CDR3 is built from 13 residues. With 8 bases clipped from V and 3 bases from J, the junction kept 8 bases outside the gene matches. The DNA for the CDR3 is TGCAGTTCTACCGGGACAGGGTTCTACGAGCAGTACTTC. Protein: CSSTGTGFYEQYF.